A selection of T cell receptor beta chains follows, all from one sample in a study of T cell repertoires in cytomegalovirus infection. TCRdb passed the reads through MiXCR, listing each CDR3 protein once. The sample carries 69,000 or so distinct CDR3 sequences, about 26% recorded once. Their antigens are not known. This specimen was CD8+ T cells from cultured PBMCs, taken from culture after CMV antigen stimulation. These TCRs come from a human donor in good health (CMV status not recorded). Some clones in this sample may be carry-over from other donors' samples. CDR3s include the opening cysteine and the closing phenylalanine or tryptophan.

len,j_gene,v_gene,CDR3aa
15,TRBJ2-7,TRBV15,CATSSEQGSSYEQYF
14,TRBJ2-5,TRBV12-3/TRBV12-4,CASSFIEGPETQYF
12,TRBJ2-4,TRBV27,CASSWDRNIQYF
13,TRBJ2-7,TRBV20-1,CSARGRGPDEQYF
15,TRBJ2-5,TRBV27,CASSEDPGTVETQYF
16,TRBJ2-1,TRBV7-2,CASSLARIANYNEQFF
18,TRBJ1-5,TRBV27,CASSFTPPGAKSNQPQHF
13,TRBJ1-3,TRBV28,CASSRSTGNTIYF
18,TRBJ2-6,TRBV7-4,CASSLPGQGIAGANVLTF
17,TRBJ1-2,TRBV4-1,CASSQSDIAGAFYGYTF
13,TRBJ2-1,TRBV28,CASRLTGANEQFF
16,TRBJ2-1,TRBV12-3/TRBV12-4,CASSSWTSGSVGAQFF
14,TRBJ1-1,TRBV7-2,CASSLAWVGTEAFF
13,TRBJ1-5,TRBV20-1,CSARPPSNQPQHF
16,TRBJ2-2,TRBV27,CASSLVRAGSSGELFF
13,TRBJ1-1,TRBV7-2,CAGSLVRTGEAFF
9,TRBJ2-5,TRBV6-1,CASSDTQYF
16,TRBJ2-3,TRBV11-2,CASSYRGGKITDTQYF
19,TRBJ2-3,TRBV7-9,CASSPPGAGGSYLTDTQYF
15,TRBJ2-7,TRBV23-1,CASSQPRDTTYEQYF
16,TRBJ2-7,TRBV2,CASEEGLGQGAYEQYF
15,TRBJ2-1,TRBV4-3,CASSQGTGSYNEQFF
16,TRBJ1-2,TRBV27,CASSLTGQSANYGYTF
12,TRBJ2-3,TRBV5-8,CASSVFGSKQYF
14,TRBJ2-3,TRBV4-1,CASSQAKSTDTQYF